Below, 19 T cell receptor beta chains from the same sample are listed, as sequenced in a study of beta chain features in type 1 diabetes. Study results and limitations: Within each of all four CD4+ subsets, Type 1 diabetes patients had TCRB CDR3s that were moderately but significantly shorter.

Reverse transcription of all isolated RNA meant that expressed TCRB transcripts were sequenced. Generated by immunoSEQ multiplex PCR, the TCRdb table keeps only in-frame clones and is missing some. The repertoire holds hundreds of thousands of clones, with about 14% as singletons. Their target antigens are unknown. Sequencing was done on a sample of naive CD4+ T cells from blood. These receptors all come from a man aged 18-30 years with type 1 diabetes.

This clone has just a few counts. Other nucleotide sequences in the sample specify the same CDR3. The chain is built from TRBV7-2 and TRBJ1-2; D uncertain. V gave up 5 bases and J gave up 1 base, with 8 bases separating them. Germline loops: CDR1 SGHTA, CDR2 FQGNSA. The CDR3 spans 13 residues. The CDR3 is CASSPDNNYGYTF. CDR3 sequence (DNA): TGTGCCAGCAGCCCCGATAATAACTATGGCTACACCTTC.

In this sample, this clone turned up a few times. The chain links TRBV4-3 to TRBJ2-5; TRBD2 agrees at 11 bases. V lost 2 bases to trimming and J lost 2 bases; unmatched junction nucleotides: 13. CDR1 is LGHNA and CDR2 is YSLEER in the germline V gene. This CDR3 contains 19 residues. In DNA, the CDR3 is TGCGCCAGCAGCCAACTCTCCACTAGCGGGGGACTCTTACAAGAGACCCAGTACTTC. It is translated as CASSQLSTSGGLLQETQYF.

The chain recombines TRBV7-2 with TRBJ2-3; D is perhaps TRBD1 (6 bases). Germline CDR1 and CDR2: SGHTA and FQGNSA. CDR3 length equals 15 residues. Trimming took off 5 bases at V and 2 bases at J, with 14 bases between the two ends. The CDR3 DNA reads TGTGCCAGCAGCCCGTGGGGACAATTCACAGATACGCAGTATTTT. Its protein product is CASSPWGQFTDTQYF.

This clone has just a few counts. V gene TRBV5-1 combines with J gene TRBJ2-3, with D unresolved. The CDR3 sequence is 13 residues long. V was shortened by 4 bases and J by 6 bases, with 12 bases between the two germline ends. The germline V gene encodes CDR1 SGHRS and CDR2 YFSETQ. The CDR3 coding sequence is TGCGCCAGCAGCATCGGGCCCCCCGATACGCAGTATTTT. It yields the protein CASSIGPPDTQYF. Supplemented by reference TRBV5-1 and TRBJ2-3, the full variable domain reads KAGVTQTPRYLIKTRGQQVTLSCSPISGHRSVSWYQQTPGQGLQFLFEYFSETQRNKGNFPGRFSGRQFSNSRSEMNVSTLELGDSALYLCASSIGPPDTQYFGPGTRLTVL.

V and J are TRBV9 and TRBJ1-1; 7 positions agree with TRBD1. Germline V CDR1 and CDR2: SGDLS, YYNGEE. The CDR3 loop spans 15 amino acids. Trimming cost V 2 bases and J 4 bases; bases outside gene matches: 8. In DNA, the CDR3 is TGTGCCAGCAGCGTTCAAGGGGGCTGGGCCACTGAAGCTTTCTTT. Its protein product is CASSVQGGWATEAFF.

This clone was counted between two and nine times. This chain links TRBV5-5 with TRBJ2-3; possibly TRBD1 for D (6 bases). Germline CDR1 and CDR2: SGHKS and YYEKEE (reference sequence). The V gene lost 3 bases and the J gene lost 2 bases, with 13 bases spanning the gap. The CDR3 contains 15 residues. For the CDR3, the DNA is TGTGCCAGCAGCTCCCACCGACAGGCCACAGATACGCAGTATTTT. It yields the protein CASSSHRQATDTQYF. Full variable domain (missing parts from reference TRBV5-5 and TRBJ2-3): DAGVTQSPTHLIKTRGQQVTLRCSPISGHKSVSWYQQVLGQGPQFIFQYYEKEERGRGNFPDRFSARQFPNYSSELNVNALLLGDSALYLCASSSHRQATDTQYFGPGTRLTVL.

This clone was picked up a small number of times. The J gene is TRBJ1-3, the V gene TRBV30; D is unclear. Per the germline V gene, CDR1 is GTSNPN and CDR2 is SVGIG (reference sequence). Trimming left V 5 bases short and J 1 base short, with 3 bases between. The CDR3 covers 11 residues. The CDR3 reads CAWESGNTIYF. The CDR3 nucleotides are TGTGCCTGGGAGTCTGGAAACACCATATATTTT.

V usage is TRBV9 and J usage is TRBJ2-7; 10 nucleotides agree with TRBD1. The V segment lost 1 base and the J segment 4 bases; nucleotides outside the gene matches: 2. Germline lookup yields CDR1 SGDLS and CDR2 YYNGEE. The CDR3 runs 14 residues. The CDR3 coding sequence is TGTGCCAGCAGCGTAACGGACAGGGGGTACGAGCAGTACTTC. It translates to CASSVTDRGYEQYF. Variable domain in full (rest from reference TRBV9 and TRBJ2-7): DSGVTQTPKHLITATGQRVTLRCSPRSGDLSVYWYQQSLDQGLQFLIQYYNGEERAKGNILERFSAQQFPDLHSELNLSSLELGDSALYFCASSVTDRGYEQYFGPGTRLTVT.

This clone came up a few times. The rearrangement links TRBV19 to TRBJ2-4; D unclear. This CDR3 contains 20 residues. V was cut by 4 bases and J by 0 bases, with 25 bases left in between. The germline V gene encodes CDR1 LNHDA and CDR2 SQIVND (reference sequence). As DNA, the CDR3 is TGTGCCAGTAGTAAGGGTCGGCATGGCCTCCAGCTCCTAGCCAAAAACATTCAGTACTTC. Encoded protein: CASSKGRHGLQLLAKNIQYF.

The chain combines TRBV6-5 with TRBJ1-1; 8 bases agree with TRBD1. The CDR3 is 13 residues long. J gave up 5 bases and V 6 bases, and 5 bases lay outside the gene matches. CDR1 and CDR2 from the germline V gene are MNHEY and SVGAGI. The CDR3 DNA follows: TGTGCCAGCAGGACTACAGGGGGTACTGAAGCTTTCTTT. Its translation: CASRTTGGTEAFF.

The V gene is TRBV15, the J gene TRBJ1-1; 8 bases agree with TRBD1. V was clipped by 1 base and J by 1 base; unmatched bases: 5. This CDR3 is 16 amino acids long. The germline gives CDR1 LNHNV, CDR2 YYDKDF (reference sequence). In DNA, the CDR3 is TGTGCCACCAGCAGAGGAGTACAGGGGGAGAACACTGAAGCTTTCTTT. This translates into CATSRGVQGENTEAFF.

The table lists this clone with a few counts. The chain carries TRBV2 and TRBJ2-3; TRBD2 is a possible D gene (5 bases). From germline, CDR1 is SNHLY and CDR2 FYNNEI. The V gene lost 6 bases and the J gene lost 0 bases, with 16 bases spanning the gap. The CDR3 is 16 amino acids. The CDR3 DNA reads as TGTGCCAGCAGCTGGGGAGACCACTTAAGCACAGATACGCAGTATTTT. Amino acids: CASSWGDHLSTDTQYF.

This clone was seen a handful of times. The genes are TRBV6-5 and TRBJ2-1; D ambiguous. This CDR3 contains 15 residues. Trimming took off 5 bases at V and 7 bases at J, with 18 bases between the two ends. Germline lookup yields CDR1 MNHEY and CDR2 SVGAGI. CDR3: CASSVLSQLRNEQFF. The DNA for the CDR3 is TGTGCCAGCAGTGTACTGTCCCAGCTTAGGAATGAGCAGTTCTTC.

This clone was seen only a few times. Within the sample, other DNA sequences also encode this same CDR3. This rearrangement joins TRBV28 to TRBJ2-2; D gene ambiguous. CDR1 and CDR2 from the germline V gene are MDHEN and SYDVKM. The V gene lost 6 bases and the J gene lost 0 bases, with 11 bases spanning the gap. This CDR3 comprises 15 residues. CDR3: CASSPGTANTGELFF. CDR3 nucleotides: TGTGCCAGCAGCCCCGGCACCGCGAACACCGGGGAGCTGTTTTTT.

This clone was seen a few times. V is TRBV20-1 and J is TRBJ2-7; 7 nucleotides align to TRBD2. The CDR3 consists of 9 residues. The trim removed 6 bases at V and 10 bases at J, leaving 3 bases unmatched. Germline-derived CDR1 and CDR2 are DFQATT and SNEGSKA (reference sequence). This CDR3 is CSAGTTQYF. DNA of the CDR3: TGCAGTGCCGGGACTACCCAGTACTTC.

The chain uses TRBV5-6 and TRBJ2-5, with TRBD2 matching 11 bases. With 4 bases clipped from V and 5 bases from J, the junction kept 19 bases outside the gene matches. Germline V gene data show CDR1 as SGHDT and CDR2 as YYEEEE. This CDR3 is 19 amino acids long. The chain's CDR3 is CASSIFGTSGYVWKETQYF. The CDR3 nucleotides are TGTGCCAGCAGCATATTTGGGACTAGCGGCTATGTCTGGAAGGAGACCCAGTACTTC.

The chain couples TRBV5-1 to TRBJ2-2; D is uncertain. The CDR3 sequence is 14 residues long. The germline V and J ends were trimmed by 0 bases and 5 bases, with 8 bases remaining between them. Per the germline V gene, CDR1 is SGHRS and CDR2 is YFSETQ. This chain's CDR3 is CASSLARSTGELFF. The CDR3 DNA is TGCGCCAGCAGCTTGGCACGGAGTACCGGGGAGCTGTTTTTT.

This clone was counted a few times. The chain joins TRBV29-1 to TRBJ1-2; D may be TRBD1 (5 bases). Germline V lookup: CDR1 SQVTM, CDR2 ANQGSEA. V lost 5 bases and J lost 3, with 16 bases in between. This CDR3 contains 14 residues. The CDR3 protein is CSVTRSGIDYGYTF. CDR3 in DNA: TGCAGCGTTACACGATCAGGGATTGACTATGGCTACACCTTC.

The V call is TRBV10-2, the J call TRBJ1-2, with D hard to call. CDR1 WSHSY and CDR2 SAAADI come from the germline V gene. CDR3 length: 13 amino acids. V was pared by 3 bases and J by 8 bases, with 13 bases between. As DNA, the CDR3 is TGCGCCAGCAGTGAAAGGGTCACGGGCGGCTACACCTTC. This encodes CASSERVTGGYTF.